This paragraph covers one T cell receptor (beta chain) sequence. Assay: immunoSEQ multiplex PCR; the TCRdb copy retains only in-frame clones and omits some. This sample carries some 47,000 clones, 80% to 90% of them seen once, and the ten largest clones take 8% to 9.5%. CDR3 size: 12 residues. CDR1 is MNHEY and CDR2 is SVGAGI in the germline V gene. V shed 2 bases and J shed 6 bases, with 7 bases lying between them. These data are taken from a study of T cell changes during pregnancy in multiple sclerosis. The chain recombines TRBV6-5 with TRBJ1-2; TRBD1 might be the D (5 bases). Sample: CD8+ T cells from peripheral blood mononuclear cells, taken in the second trimester of pregnancy. The sequence derives from a female donor with multiple sclerosis, enrolled in a pregnancy study. CDR3 in amino acids: CASSYQGDGYTF. In DNA form, the CDR3 reads TGTGCCAGCAGTTACCAAGGGGATGGCTACACCTTC.